These T cell receptor beta chains were read from a single sample in a study of CD8 T cells in Susac syndrome. TCRdb processed the immunoSEQ multiplex PCR reads anew with MiXCR; each CDR3 protein has one entry. The table records hundreds of thousands of distinct CDR3 sequences, 94% of them present only once. Sequenced sample: CD4+ T cells from PBMCs. The receptors were sampled from a human donor with Susac syndrome. Each CDR3 is given with its conserved first and last residue. A D gene is named only where the DNA matches it firmly. Expanded clones get a size class; other rows say once, few or many, or leave the size out.

TRBJ2-3	-	TRBD1	TRBV28	TGTGCCAGCAGCTTCAGGGGGCCAGGGACAGATACGCAGTATTTT	CASSFRGPGTDTQYF
TRBJ2-7	-	-	TRBV20-1	TGCAGTGCTAATGGGGACGGCTCCTACGAGCAGTACTTC	CSANGDGSYEQYF
TRBJ1-6	-	-	TRBV5-4	TGTGCCAGCAAAGGACAGCCGAGCTCCTATAATTCACCCCTCCACTTT	CASKGQPSSYNSPLHF
TRBJ2-1	-	-	TRBV7-2	TGTGCCAGCAGCTTAGTATCCGGGTCCGATGAGCAGTTCTTC	CASSLVSGSDEQFF
TRBJ1-1	-	-	TRBV27	TGTGCCAGCAGCCCCATGGGTCAGGGCCGGGGGAACACTGAAGCTTTCTTT	CASSPMGQGRGNTEAFF
TRBJ1-6	-	TRBD1	TRBV2	TGTGCCAGCAGGGACAGGGAAGACTCACCCCTCCACTTT	CASRDREDSPLHF
TRBJ2-7	-	-	TRBV6-5	TGTGCCAGCAGTTACCGAACGGACGTCGGCGAGCAGTACTTC	CASSYRTDVGEQYF
TRBJ2-7	-	-	TRBV29-1	TGCAGCGTTGAAGATCAGGGTAGCTCCTACGAGCAGTACTTC	CSVEDQGSSYEQYF
TRBJ2-7	-	TRBD1	TRBV7-3	TGTGCCAGCAGTCGACAGGGCGAGCAGTACTTC	CASSRQGEQYF
TRBJ2-5	-	-	TRBV9	TGTGCCAGCAGCGCCGGACAGCTGGGGATTCAAGAGACCCAGTACTTC	CASSAGQLGIQETQYF
TRBJ1-1	once	-	TRBV27	TGTGCCAGCAGATTACAGGGTGAAGCTTTCTTT	CASRLQGEAFF
TRBJ2-2	-	-	TRBV2	TGTGCCAGCAGTGGGACGGTGAACACCGGGGAGCTGTTTTTT	CASSGTVNTGELFF
TRBJ2-1	-	-	TRBV9	TGTGCCAGCAGCGTAGGTGTAGGGAGGAATGAGCAGTTCTTC	CASSVGVGRNEQFF
TRBJ2-3	-	TRBD1	TRBV6-1	TGTGCCAGCAGCCTTGCGGACAGGAGTACAGATACGCAGTATTTT	CASSLADRSTDTQYF
TRBJ1-3	-	-	TRBV30	TGTGCCTGGAGTGTTGGAGGGACCACCTCTGAAAACACCATATATTTT	CAWSVGGTTSENTIYF
TRBJ1-2	-	-	TRBV9	TGTGCCAGCAGCGGCGACCCGCTAGGACGGCTCTATGGCTACACCTTC	CASSGDPLGRLYGYTF
TRBJ2-2	-	TRBD1	TRBV3-1	TGTGCCAGCAGCTATCGACAGGGGGCAAACACCGGGGAGCTGTTTTTT	CASSYRQGANTGELFF
TRBJ2-2	-	TRBD1	TRBV10-3	TGTGCCACCCAGGGACAGGCGAACACCGGGGAGCTGTTTTTT	CATQGQANTGELFF
TRBJ2-4	-	-	TRBV2	TGTGCCAGCAACAGGGAGGGGAACATTCAGTACTTC	CASNREGNIQYF
TRBJ1-1	-	-	TRBV20-1	TGCAGTGCCCGGACCGGCGGGAGGTCGGAAGCTTTCTTT	CSARTGGRSEAFF
TRBJ1-3	-	TRBD1	TRBV18	TGTGCCAGCTCACCCCCCGGGACAGCACGCAACACCATATATTTT	CASSPPGTARNTIYF
TRBJ2-5	-	-	TRBV20-1	TGCAGTGCTAGGACTTTGGGGGAGACCCAGTACTTC	CSARTLGETQYF
TRBJ2-5	-	-	TRBV9	TGTGCCAGCAGCTTTTTCCCTTCGCGTGGGGAGACCCAGTACTTC	CASSFFPSRGETQYF
TRBJ2-5	-	-	TRBV7-2	TGTGCCAGCAGCTTTTGGTCGCGAGAGACCCAGTACTTC	CASSFWSRETQYF
TRBJ1-3	-	-	TRBV29-1	TGCAGCGTTGCTGGGGGCTCTGGAAACACCATATATTTT	CSVAGGSGNTIYF
TRBJ1-4	-	-	TRBV9	TGTGCCAGCCAGGGTTTAGGGAAAAATGAAAAACTGTTTTTT	CASQGLGKNEKLFF
TRBJ2-1	-	-	TRBV28	TGTGCCAGCAGTCCTTCGCGGTACAATGAGCAGTTCTTC	CASSPSRYNEQFF
TRBJ1-1	-	-	TRBV12-3/TRBV12-4	TGTGCCAGCAGTTCGGGACAAAGGAACACTGAAGCTTTCTTT	CASSSGQRNTEAFF
TRBJ2-1	few	-	TRBV5-4	TGTGCCAGCAGCTTGGCCTACAGGGATAATGAGCAGTTCTTC	CASSLAYRDNEQFF
TRBJ1-6	-	TRBD1	TRBV18	TGTGCCAGCTCACTGGGGCCACAGGGGCCAACTCTTAATTCACCCCTCCACTTT	CASSLGPQGPTLNSPLHF
TRBJ2-5	-	TRBD2	TRBV2	TGTGCCAGCAGTGAAAGGCGAGCGGGGGGAAGGGAAGAGACCCAGTACTTC	CASSERRAGGREETQYF
TRBJ1-6	-	-	TRBV10-3	TGTGCCATCAGTGAAATATTGGTCAGCAATTCACCCCTCCACTTT	CAISEILVSNSPLHF
TRBJ2-7	-	TRBD1	TRBV30	TGTGCCTGGAGTGCCACAGGGGACGAGCAGTACTTC	CAWSATGDEQYF
TRBJ2-5	-	TRBD2	TRBV29-1	TGCAGCGTTGACTGGGGACTAGCGGTTGGGGAGACCCAGTACTTC	CSVDWGLAVGETQYF
TRBJ2-7	-	-	TRBV10-3	TGTGCCATCAGTGAGTCCGTCCAGGAGGTTTACGAGCAGTACTTC	CAISESVQEVYEQYF
TRBJ1-1	-	-	TRBV6-2/TRBV6-3	TGTGCCAGCAGTTACGTCACCGGGCAGAGGAAGAACACTGAAGCTTTCTTT	CASSYVTGQRKNTEAFF
TRBJ2-3	few	TRBD1	TRBV7-3	TGTGCCAGCAGCATCGACAGGGATAGCACAGATACGCAGTATTTT	CASSIDRDSTDTQYF
TRBJ2-1	-	-	TRBV6-6	TGTGCCAGCAGCCCACTAGGTGGGGGAGAGCAGTTCTTC	CASSPLGGGEQFF
TRBJ2-7	-	TRBD1	TRBV4-1	TGCGCCAGCAGCCAAGAAGGAGGACAGGGCCTCGGGGAGCAGTACTTC	CASSQEGGQGLGEQYF
TRBJ1-2	-	TRBD1	TRBV25-1	TGTGCCAGCAGTGCCTGGACAGGGAACTATGGCTACACCTTC	CASSAWTGNYGYTF
TRBJ2-6	-	-	TRBV19	TGTGCCAGTAGTATATCCGGGGCCAACGTCCTGACTTTC	CASSISGANVLTF
TRBJ2-5	-	-	TRBV12-3/TRBV12-4	TGTGCCAGCAGCCGGATCGGACATACTCAAGAGACCCAGTACTTC	CASSRIGHTQETQYF
TRBJ1-2	few	-	TRBV11-2	TGTGCCAGCAGCCCCGCGGCCAAATATGGCTACACCTTC	CASSPAAKYGYTF
TRBJ2-3	-	-	TRBV20-1	TGCAGTGCTAGCCCACCGGCCGACTCCACAGATACGCAGTATTTT	CSASPPADSTDTQYF
TRBJ1-1	-	-	TRBV9	TGTGCCAGCAGCTCCCGAGGGGGGGGGAACACTGAAGCTTTCTTT	CASSSRGGGNTEAFF
TRBJ1-5	-	-	TRBV20-1	TGCAGTGCTAGAGCCGGGATGGGTGATCAGCCCCAGCATTTT	CSARAGMGDQPQHF